These 10 T cell receptor beta chains came from one sample sequenced in a study of spatial heterogeneity in lung cancer. Findings and caveats of the study: Higher tumor mutation counts went along with higher counts of expanded intratumoral alpha and beta TCRs.

Antigens of these TCRs are unknown. As to time point: sample taken at primary tumor resection. One entry per CDR3 protein results from TCRdb running MiXCR on the 5' RACE reads. The profile covers 4,000 or so distinct CDR3 sequences, with 5% to 6.5% appearing a single time and 34% taken by the ten largest. The source material was lung tumor tissue, sampled at surgery. Receptors were obtained from a male donor with early-stage non-small cell lung cancer.

This clonotype has ten or more counts. The CDR3 DNA reads as TGCGCCAGCAGCCCCTGGACCATGAACACTGAAGCTTTCTTT. Encoded protein: CASSPWTMNTEAFF. The chain has TRBV5-1 and TRBJ1-1; no reliable D call. V lost 4 bases to trimming and J lost 0 bases, with 10 bases between them. The CDR3 runs to 14 residues. Germline assignment: CDR1 SGHRS and CDR2 YFSETQ.

This clonotype was detected many times. This chain uses TRBV7-2 with TRBJ2-3, with TRBD2 identical over 7 bases. J was trimmed by 2 bases and V by 1 base; bases with no gene match: 3. Germline CDR1 reads SGHTA; CDR2 reads FQGNSA. The CDR3 runs to 15 residues. DNA for the CDR3: TGTGCCAGCAGCTTAGGACTAGCTATCACAGATACGCAGTATTTT. Protein: CASSLGLAITDTQYF.

By frequency in the sample, this clonotype is medium-sized. V and J are TRBV5-1 and TRBJ2-5; 8 bases are shared with TRBD1. J was trimmed by 4 bases and V by 0 bases; bases with no gene match: 5. Looked up from germline, CDR1 is SGHRS and CDR2 is YFSETQ. The CDR3 covers 15 residues. Here the CDR3 DNA reads TGCGCCAGCAGCTTGGCCGACAGGGGAGGAGAGACCCAGTACTTC. This codes for CASSLADRGGETQYF.

In its sample, this clonotype ranks as medium-sized. This rearrangement joins TRBV20-1 to TRBJ2-1, with 8 nucleotides matching TRBD2. Germline loops: CDR1 DFQATT, CDR2 SNEGSKA (reference sequence). The CDR3 length is 14 residues. The V segment lost 3 bases and the J segment 9 bases; nucleotides outside the gene matches: 10. CDR3: CSASVLAEEGEQFF. The CDR3 region has the DNA TGCAGTGCTAGCGTACTAGCGGAGGAGGGTGAGCAGTTCTTC.

This clonotype was recorded many times. CDR3: CSARATGGNQETQYF. CDR3 coding DNA: TGCAGTGCTAGAGCCACAGGGGGTAACCAAGAGACCCAGTACTTC. The rearrangement joins TRBV20-1 to TRBJ2-5; 8 positions agree with TRBD1. The ends lost 1 base at V and 0 bases at J; junction bases unmatched: 4. The CDR3 contains 15 residues. Germline loops: CDR1 DFQATT, CDR2 SNEGSKA (reference sequence).

This clonotype occurred many times. This sequence joins TRBV2 and TRBJ2-7, with TRBD1 matching 7 bases. The length of the CDR3 is 14 residues. Germline assignment: CDR1 SNHLY and CDR2 FYNNEI. V gave up 3 bases and J gave up 4 bases; unmatched junction bases: 6. The DNA of the CDR3 is TGTGCCAGCAGTGAGGGACAGTCGCCTTACGAGCAGTACTTC. Translating gives CASSEGQSPYEQYF.

This clonotype was observed many times. The chain is built from TRBV21-1 and TRBJ2-5. TRBV21-1 is given as a pseudogene. The CDR3 length is 17 residues. CDR3 protein: CASSKDRSERLDLTQYF. The CDR3 DNA reads TGTGCCAGCAGCAAAGATCGGTCCGAAAGGTTGGATTTGACCCAGTACTTC.

This clonotype was found many times. The chain employs TRBV20-1 and TRBJ2-5; D is possibly TRBD1 (6 bases). The CDR3 is 17 amino acids. Trimming left V 2 bases short and J 2 bases short, with 21 bases between. Germline V CDR1 and CDR2: DFQATT, SNEGSKA (reference sequence). The CDR3 bases are TGCAGTGCTAGAAAAACAGGGTACAAGTTTGGACAAGAGACCCAGTACTTC. It is translated as CSARKTGYKFGQETQYF.

This clonotype has at least ten counts. The V gene is TRBV2, the J gene TRBJ2-6; D is unresolved. From germline, CDR1 is SNHLY and CDR2 FYNNEI. V gave up 5 bases and J gave up 0 bases, with 17 bases separating them. The CDR3 runs 18 residues. The CDR3 bases are TGTGCCAGCAGTCGGGCCGCTCGGGCCCTCTCTGGGGCCAACGTCCTGACTTTC. Its translation is CASSRAARALSGANVLTF.

This clonotype appeared a few times. V and J are TRBV20-1 and TRBJ2-1; TRBD2 agrees at 10 bases. The length of the CDR3 is 16 residues. V was clipped by 0 bases and J by 9 bases; unmatched bases: 11. CDR1 is DFQATT and CDR2 is SNEGSKA in the germline V gene (reference sequence). Written as DNA, the CDR3 is TGCAGTGCTAGAGATATGATAGCGGGAGGCCGGGGTGAGCAGTTCTTC. Its translation is CSARDMIAGGRGEQFF.